This T cell receptor beta chain was profiled in a study of cytomegalovirus exposure and HLA in healthy donors. Study in general: About 85 million unique TCR sequences came from HLA-typed donors in an early release. Study-level results: TCR beta sequences reportedly predicted the HLA-A and HLA-B alleles of most subjects accurately.

The CDR3 is 16 amino acids. Trimming took 5 bases from V and 5 from J, leaving 19 bases between them. The germline CDR1 and CDR2 sequences are PRHDT and FYEKMQ (reference sequence). PCR amplification relied on 60 Vbeta primers (plus 13 Jbeta primers). Clones were read by immunoSEQ multiplex PCR, and TCRdb kept only the in-frame ones, dropping some. The sample holds about 150,000 clones, roughly 83% seen once. This clone came up once. Its antigen is not identified. V gene TRBV13 combines with J gene TRBJ2-4; D may be TRBD1 (5 bases). Sequenced input: PBMCs. The receptor was isolated from a human donor in good health. Written as DNA, the CDR3 is TGTGCCAGCAGCCGGACCTACCCTGACAGAGAAAACATTCAGTACTTC. The encoded protein is CASSRTYPDRENIQYF.